This T cell receptor (beta chain) was profiled in a study of control samples from healthy donors and cancer patients. Generated by immunoSEQ multiplex PCR, the TCRdb table keeps only in-frame clones and is missing some. The profile shows about 73,000 clones, roughly 92% of them singletons. The sequence was collected from a woman aged 40 to 50 in good health. Input material: blood.

The CDR3 reads CAWSVGGTQYF. CDR3 coding DNA: TGTGCCTGGAGTGTCGGCGGGACCCAGTACTTC. This chain links TRBV30 with TRBJ2-5; D ambiguous. V was shortened by 0 bases and J by 7 bases, with 6 bases between the two germline ends. The CDR3 length is 11 residues. From germline, CDR1 is GTSNPN and CDR2 SVGIG (reference sequence).